This is a list of T cell receptor beta chains from one sample in a study of OX40 agonist ivuxolimab in advanced cancers. Produced via immunoSEQ multiplex PCR; TCRdb's table is partial and in-frame only. The sample consists of 55,000 to 85,000 clones, under 90% of them appearing once. The sequences come from CD4+ or CD8+ T cells sorted from blood, collected in a trial of the OX40 agonist ivuxolimab. Receptors were obtained from an adult with an advanced solid tumor such as melanoma, head and neck, liver or kidney cancer. Both conserved end residues are part of each CDR3. Fields, in order: D gene, V gene, CDR3 length, clone size, J gene, CDR3 protein, CDR3 DNA. A D gene is named only where the DNA matches it firmly. Part of the rows lack a size; the others show once, few, many or a class for expanded clones.

D: NA; V: TRBV2; length: 12; size: NA; J: TRBJ2-5; CDR3: CASSQGQETQYF; DNA: TGTGCCAGCAGTCAGGGGCAAGAGACCCAGTACTTC
D: NA; V: TRBV15; length: 13; size: few; J: TRBJ1-4; CDR3: CATSRGPEEKLFF; DNA: TGTGCCACCAGCAGAGGCCCGGAAGAAAAACTGTTTTTT
D: NA; V: TRBV7-2; length: 14; size: NA; J: TRBJ2-3; CDR3: CASNSGVKTDTQYF; DNA: TGTGCCAGCAACTCCGGGGTAAAGACAGATACGCAGTATTTT
D: NA; V: TRBV30; length: 14; size: NA; J: TRBJ1-1; CDR3: CAWSVLPGGAEAFF; DNA: TGTGCCTGGAGTGTACTTCCGGGAGGGGCTGAAGCTTTCTTT
D: TRBD1; V: TRBV7-9; length: 13; size: NA; J: TRBJ1-2; CDR3: CASSLGQRNGYTF; DNA: TGTGCCAGCAGCCTGGGACAGAGGAATGGCTACACCTTC
D: NA; V: TRBV18; length: 13; size: NA; J: TRBJ2-2; CDR3: CASSPRETGELFF; DNA: TGTGCCAGCTCACCACGGGAAACCGGGGAGCTGTTTTTT
D: NA; V: TRBV7-2; length: 17; size: NA; J: TRBJ2-6; CDR3: CASSLTGAVSGANVLTF; DNA: TGTGCCAGCAGCTTAACGGGGGCGGTTTCAGGGGCCAACGTCCTGACTTTC
D: NA; V: TRBV7-9; length: 17; size: NA; J: TRBJ2-1; CDR3: CATGYSRRTLSYNEQFF; DNA: TGTGCCACCGGCTACTCCCGTAGGACCCTTTCCTACAATGAGCAGTTCTTC
D: NA; V: TRBV9; length: 16; size: NA; J: TRBJ2-1; CDR3: CASSVSSSRGYNEQFF; DNA: TGTGCCAGCAGCGTGTCGTCTAGCCGGGGCTACAATGAGCAGTTCTTC
D: TRBD1; V: TRBV7-2; length: 12; size: NA; J: TRBJ1-1; CDR3: CASSSKGAWAFF; DNA: TGTGCCAGCAGCTCGAAGGGGGCGTGGGCTTTCTTT
D: NA; V: TRBV7-9; length: 16; size: NA; J: TRBJ2-3; CDR3: CASSLPGGWGTDTQYF; DNA: TGTGCCAGCAGCCTGCCAGGGGGGTGGGGGACAGATACGCAGTATTTT
D: NA; V: TRBV5-5; length: 13; size: NA; J: TRBJ1-4; CDR3: CASSLFGQGKLFF; DNA: TGTGCCAGCAGCTTGTTTGGGCAGGGAAAACTGTTTTTT
D: NA; V: TRBV2; length: 12; size: NA; J: TRBJ1-2; CDR3: CASSESAYGYTF; DNA: TGTGCCAGCAGTGAGTCGGCCTATGGCTACACCTTC
D: NA; V: TRBV7-2; length: 15; size: NA; J: TRBJ2-3; CDR3: CASSSPSVNPDTQYF; DNA: TGTGCCAGCAGCTCCCCTAGCGTTAATCCAGATACGCAGTATTTT
D: TRBD2; V: TRBV4-2; length: 14; size: NA; J: TRBJ2-7; CDR3: CASSFSGGSYEQYF; DNA: TGTGCCAGCAGCTTTAGCGGGGGGAGCTACGAGCAGTACTTC
D: NA; V: TRBV7-9; length: 12; size: few; J: TRBJ1-5; CDR3: CASSHSEGHQHF; DNA: TGTGCCAGCAGTCACAGTGAAGGGCACCAGCATTTT
D: NA; V: TRBV9; length: 14; size: NA; J: TRBJ2-5; CDR3: CASSKWDVGETQYF; DNA: TGTGCCAGCAGCAAATGGGACGTGGGAGAGACCCAGTACTTC
D: TRBD1; V: TRBV6-1; length: 13; size: NA; J: TRBJ1-3; CDR3: CASRGTVINTIYF; DNA: TGTGCCAGCCGGGGGACAGTGATAAACACCATATATTTT
D: NA; V: TRBV5-1; length: 15; size: NA; J: TRBJ2-7; CDR3: CASSLDSHSSYEQYF; DNA: TGCGCCAGCAGCTTGGACTCCCATAGCTCCTACGAGCAGTACTTC
D: TRBD2; V: TRBV5-1; length: 17; size: once; J: TRBJ2-5; CDR3: CASSLRASGGLQETQYF; DNA: TGCGCCAGCAGCTTGCGGGCTAGCGGGGGGCTACAAGAGACCCAGTACTTC
D: NA; V: TRBV29-1; length: 12; size: once; J: TRBJ2-7; CDR3: CSAGRGASEQYF; DNA: TGCAGCGCCGGCCGGGGGGCCAGCGAGCAGTACTTC
D: TRBD2; V: TRBV5-1; length: 20; size: NA; J: TRBJ2-5; CDR3: CASSNNLGTSGELWEETQYF; DNA: TGCGCCAGCAGCAATAATCTCGGGACTAGCGGGGAGCTTTGGGAAGAGACCCAGTACTTC
D: NA; V: TRBV28; length: 13; size: NA; J: TRBJ2-2; CDR3: CASSTPNTGELFF; DNA: TGTGCCAGCAGCACTCCCAACACCGGGGAGCTGTTTTTT
D: NA; V: TRBV6-1; length: 14; size: NA; J: TRBJ2-7; CDR3: CASTGGTFSYEQYF; DNA: TGTGCCAGCACCGGAGGGACTTTCTCCTACGAGCAGTACTTC
D: NA; V: TRBV7-6; length: 15; size: once; J: TRBJ2-1; CDR3: CASSLVRGSEGVQFF; DNA: TGTGCCAGCAGCTTAGTCCGGGGCAGCGAGGGGGTCCAGTTCTTC
D: NA; V: TRBV5-4; length: 16; size: NA; J: TRBJ2-1; CDR3: CASSQSQRRTSNEQFF; DNA: TGTGCCAGCAGCCAATCCCAGCGCCGCACTTCCAATGAGCAGTTCTTC
D: TRBD1; V: TRBV5-4; length: 12; size: NA; J: TRBJ2-3; CDR3: CAVEGATDTQYF; DNA: TGTGCCGTAGAGGGGGCCACAGATACGCAGTATTTT
D: TRBD2; V: TRBV5-1; length: 14; size: few; J: TRBJ2-3; CDR3: CASSRREGGGTQYF; DNA: TGCGCCAGCAGCCGGCGGGAGGGGGGAGGTACGCAGTATTTT
D: NA; V: TRBV16; length: 16; size: NA; J: TRBJ1-2; CDR3: CASSQGSGQGLYGYTF; DNA: TGTGCCAGCAGCCAAGGCTCCGGTCAGGGCCTCTATGGCTACACCTTC
D: TRBD2; V: TRBV7-2; length: 15; size: NA; J: TRBJ2-1; CDR3: CASSLTRGDWNEQFF; DNA: TGTGCCAGCAGCTTAACGCGGGGGGATTGGAATGAGCAGTTCTTC
D: TRBD1; V: TRBV6-5; length: 13; size: NA; J: TRBJ2-1; CDR3: CASTQGASNEQFF; DNA: TGTGCCAGCACCCAGGGGGCATCCAATGAGCAGTTCTTC
D: NA; V: TRBV7-9; length: 13; size: NA; J: TRBJ1-1; CDR3: CASSLRGDTEAFF; DNA: TGTGCCAGCAGCTTAAGAGGGGACACTGAAGCTTTCTTT
D: NA; V: TRBV19; length: 17; size: NA; J: TRBJ1-2; CDR3: CASSSETGAPLWLGYTF; DNA: TGTGCCAGTAGTTCAGAGACCGGGGCCCCCCTTTGGCTTGGCTACACCTTC
D: NA; V: TRBV5-1; length: 12; size: NA; J: TRBJ1-1; CDR3: CASSLGGDGAFF; DNA: TGCGCCAGCAGCTTGGGAGGTGACGGAGCTTTCTTT
D: NA; V: TRBV5-4; length: 13; size: NA; J: TRBJ2-3; CDR3: CASSLDGRDTQYF; DNA: TGTGCCAGCAGCTTGGACGGGCGGGATACGCAGTATTTT
D: TRBD1; V: TRBV5-8; length: 14; size: NA; J: TRBJ2-1; CDR3: CASSQDRGYNEQFF; DNA: TGTGCCAGCAGCCAGGACAGGGGTTACAATGAGCAGTTCTTC
D: NA; V: TRBV19; length: 13; size: NA; J: TRBJ2-7; CDR3: CASSSKTSYEQYF; DNA: TGTGCCAGTAGTTCGAAGACGTCCTACGAGCAGTACTTC
D: NA; V: TRBV20-1; length: 11; size: NA; J: TRBJ2-5; CDR3: CSASPGETQYF; DNA: TGCAGTGCTAGCCCCGGGGAGACCCAGTACTTC
D: NA; V: TRBV19; length: 12; size: NA; J: TRBJ1-4; CDR3: CASSGYGEKLFF; DNA: TGTGCCAGTAGTGGCTATGGGGAAAAACTGTTTTTT
D: NA; V: TRBV29-1; length: 12; size: NA; J: TRBJ1-1; CDR3: CSVEVGRTEAFF; DNA: TGCAGCGTTGAAGTGGGCCGAACTGAAGCTTTCTTT
D: TRBD2; V: TRBV11-3; length: 15; size: NA; J: TRBJ2-1; CDR3: CASSLDGGTYNEQFF; DNA: TGTGCCAGCAGCTTAGACGGGGGGACCTACAATGAGCAGTTCTTC
D: NA; V: TRBV2; length: 11; size: NA; J: TRBJ2-1; CDR3: CASRGANEQFF; DNA: TGTGCCAGCAGGGGGGCAAATGAGCAGTTCTTC
D: TRBD1; V: TRBV2; length: 15; size: NA; J: TRBJ2-3; CDR3: CASTQGGQGTDTQYF; DNA: TGTGCCAGCACCCAGGGAGGACAGGGGACAGATACGCAGTATTTT
D: TRBD1; V: TRBV30; length: 15; size: NA; J: TRBJ1-4; CDR3: CAWTARQGANEKLFF; DNA: TGTGCCTGGACCGCTCGACAGGGGGCTAATGAAAAACTGTTTTTT